These T cell receptor beta chains were read from a single sample in a study of blood T cell repertoires in COVID-19. Method: immunoSEQ multiplex PCR; TCRdb's copy keeps in-frame clones and lacks some. The data hold around 230,000 clones, with approximately 80% observed a single time. Specimen: peripheral blood. These receptors were collected from a man between 35 and 55 years old who had recovered from COVID-19. Each CDR3 is given with its conserved first and last residue. The D gene is left open where the match is weak. A row's size may be missing; if present it is once, few, many or a size class.

clone_size j_call d_call v_call cdr3_nt cdr3_aa
- TRBJ1-2 - TRBV29-1 TGCAGCGTTCAGGGGAGCGATGGCTACACCTTC CSVQGSDGYTF
- TRBJ2-1 - TRBV30 TGTGCCTGGAGTGTACGGAGGGGGGGGTATTCTCGAGGGAATGAGCAGTTCTTC CAWSVRRGGYSRGNEQFF
- TRBJ2-3 - TRBV15 TGTGCCACCAGCAGCGGACTTAATACGCAGTATTTT CATSSGLNTQYF
- TRBJ2-1 TRBD1 TRBV4-3 TGCGCCAGCAGCCAAGACGCCGGGACAGGATTTTTCTTC CASSQDAGTGFFF
- TRBJ2-1 TRBD2 TRBV5-4 TGTGCCAGCAGCTTGGCCGGACTAGCGGGGGCAACTTACAATGAGCAGTTCTTC CASSLAGLAGATYNEQFF
- TRBJ2-3 - TRBV2 TGTGCCAGCAGTGAAGACTGGAGCACAGATACGCAGTATTTT CASSEDWSTDTQYF
few TRBJ2-3 TRBD1 TRBV9 TGTGCCAGCAGCTTGAGGACAGGGGGCACAGATACGCAGTATTTT CASSLRTGGTDTQYF
- TRBJ1-6 - TRBV18 TGTGCCAGCTCACCATACTCCGCTACTACTCATTCACCCCTCCACTTT CASSPYSATTHSPLHF
- TRBJ2-7 - TRBV9 TGTGCCAGCAGCGCGAGATCAACAGGTCTCCCCTACGAGCAGTACTTC CASSARSTGLPYEQYF
- TRBJ2-3 TRBD1 TRBV24-1 TGTGCCACCAGTGATTCGGGACAGGGGTCAGATACGCAGTATTTT CATSDSGQGSDTQYF
- TRBJ1-4 TRBD1 TRBV7-6 TGTGCCAGCAGCTTAAGGGGACAGGGGGCACATGAAAAACTGTTTTTT CASSLRGQGAHEKLFF
- TRBJ2-1 - TRBV5-4 TGTGCCAGCAGCTTGGAGGGGTGGCGATCCACCAACAATGAGCAGTTCTTC CASSLEGWRSTNNEQFF
- TRBJ1-4 - TRBV29-1 TGCAGCGTTACTGCAGGGGATGAAAAACTGTTTTTT CSVTAGDEKLFF
- TRBJ2-3 TRBD1 TRBV9 TGTGCCAGCAGCGTGAGGACAGGGCATTCTACAGATACGCAGTATTTT CASSVRTGHSTDTQYF
- TRBJ1-1 - TRBV7-2 TGTGCCAGCAGCCCAGACCCCCCCGGGACAACTGAAGCTTTCTTT CASSPDPPGTTEAFF
- TRBJ2-1 - TRBV13 TGTGCCAGCAGCTCTCCCCCGGTCAAGCGCGGCAATGAGCAGTTCTTC CASSSPPVKRGNEQFF
- TRBJ2-2 TRBD2 TRBV7-2 TGTGCCAGCAGCTTGAGGGCGGGAGCGGGGGCCGGGGAGCTGTTTTTT CASSLRAGAGAGELFF
- TRBJ1-5 TRBD1 TRBV18 TGTGCCAGTGATACCCCAGGGGGTCGGAATCAGCCCCAGCATTTT CASDTPGGRNQPQHF
- TRBJ1-1 TRBD1 TRBV10-3 TGTGCCATCACCAGTGACAGGGGTCAGAACACTGAAGCTTTCTTT CAITSDRGQNTEAFF
- TRBJ2-5 - TRBV11-2 TGTGCCAGCATCCGAGGGGGGGAAGAGACCCAGTACTTC CASIRGGEETQYF
- TRBJ2-7 - TRBV4-3 TGCGCCAGCAGCCGGAGTAGGGCGGGGAGCTCCTACGAGCAGTACTTC CASSRSRAGSSYEQYF
few TRBJ1-3 - TRBV6-5 TGTGCCAGCAGTTCCTCGACAGAGAACACCATATATTTT CASSSSTENTIYF
- TRBJ2-5 TRBD1 TRBV7-9 TGTGCCAGCAGCTTCGGGACAGAAGAGACCCAGTACTTC CASSFGTEETQYF